This entry features one T cell receptor (beta chain) sequence. Its antigen remains unknown. At one boundary the junction diverges from the germline segment, which might be a read error. The CDR3 sequence is 13 residues long. CDR1 MNHNS and CDR2 SASEGT come from the germline V gene. This sample was taken from a study of response to subunit inactivated influenza vaccine. The study's findings and limits: The authors offered the suggestion that each seasonal influenza vaccination recruits few new T cells.

From the RT-PCR reads, TCRdb called clonotypes with MiXCR, one entry per CDR3 protein. The data contain over 650,000 distinct CDR3 sequences, approximately 17% of them singletons. The TCR originated in a man aged 45-65 years who received an inactivated influenza vaccine. Sequenced material: PBMCs from blood, taken more than 4 days after vaccination. The chain is built from TRBV6-1 and TRBJ2-1, with D possibly being TRBD1 (5 bases). CDR3 sequence (DNA): TGTGCCAGCAGAGAAGGGGCCTACTATGAGCAGTTCTTC. This gives the protein CASREGAYYEQFF.